The 5 T cell receptor beta chains below all came from one sample that was sequenced in a study of T cell responses to AZD1222 COVID-19 vaccine. TCRdb's table, derived via immunoSEQ multiplex PCR, lists solely in-frame clones and lacks some. This table has 200,000 or so clones, 94% appearing once. The sequencing used peripheral blood, collected on day 0 of AZD1222 vaccination. These receptors were obtained from an adult in good health.

The J gene is TRBJ1-1, the V gene TRBV13, with unresolved D. In germline, CDR1 is PRHDT, CDR2 FYEKMQ (reference sequence). The ends were cut back, 0 bases at V and 7 bases at J, with 6 bases in the middle. The CDR3 length is 12 residues. The CDR3 protein is CASSLGPGEAFF. The CDR3, as DNA: TGTGCCAGCAGCTTAGGCCCTGGTGAAGCTTTCTTT.

The V and J genes are TRBV29-1 and TRBJ1-1; no clear D gene. The germline V and J ends were trimmed by 6 bases and 3 bases, with 17 bases remaining between them. The CDR3 covers 14 residues. CDR1 and CDR2 from the germline V gene are SQVTM and ANQGSEA. The CDR3 loop reads CSVHRLTGYTEAFF. CDR3 coding DNA: TGCAGCGTCCACAGACTCACGGGGTACACTGAAGCTTTCTTT.

The chain combines TRBV19 with TRBJ1-1; 8 nucleotides align to TRBD1. Unmatched junction bases numbered 8, after V lost 3 bases and J lost 5 bases. The CDR3 consists of 15 residues. CDR1 is LNHDA, CDR2 SQIVND, per germline (reference sequence). DNA for the CDR3: TGTGCCAGTAGTATGTTTGGACAGGGAAAGACTGAAGCTTTCTTT. It is translated as CASSMFGQGKTEAFF. Complete variable domain (other parts from reference TRBV19 and TRBJ1-1): DGGITQSPKYLFRKEGQNVTLSCEQNLNHDAMYWYRQDPGQGLRLIYYSQIVNDFQKGDIAEGYSVSREKKESFPLTVTSAQKNPTAFYLCASSMFGQGKTEAFFGQGTRLTVV.

This clone occurred once. The rearrangement uses TRBV30 and TRBJ2-7; D is unclear. CDR1 is GTSNPN, CDR2 SVGIG, per germline (reference sequence). V lost 2 bases and J lost 0, with 5 bases in between. The CDR3 consists of 12 residues. CDR3 amino acids: CAWSPSSYEQYF. The CDR3 DNA is TGTGCCTGGAGTCCCAGCTCCTACGAGCAGTACTTC.

The rearrangement joins TRBV28 to TRBJ1-2, with D tentatively TRBD1 (6 bases). V was trimmed by 5 bases and J by 1 base, leaving 23 bases between them. The CDR3 is made up of 18 amino acids. Germline V gene sequence: CDR1 MDHEN, CDR2 SYDVKM. As DNA, the CDR3 is TGTGCCAGCAGTCTCCGGTACGGCCAAGGGGGATATAACTATGGCTACACCTTC. Protein: CASSLRYGQGGYNYGYTF.